These T cell receptor beta chains were read from a single sample in a study of spatial heterogeneity in lung cancer. MiXCR, applied by TCRdb to the 5' RACE reads, yields one record per CDR3 protein. The repertoire holds about 10,000 distinct CDR3 sequences, with roughly 4.3% as singletons. This specimen was normal lung tissue next to the tumor, taken at surgery. The source is a male donor with early-stage non-small cell lung cancer. Both conserved end residues are part of each CDR3. The order of the fields is J gene, clone size, V gene, D gene, CDR3 protein, CDR3 DNA. A D gene is named only where the DNA matches it firmly. Where a row states a size, it is once, few, many or the class of an expanded clone; other rows omit it.

J gene: TRBJ2-1; clone size: many; V gene: TRBV7-2; D gene: .; CDR3 protein: CASSLTALAPNNEQFF; CDR3 DNA: TGTGCCAGCAGCTTAACCGCCCTAGCGCCCAACAATGAGCAGTTCTTC
J gene: TRBJ1-5; clone size: many; V gene: TRBV19; D gene: .; CDR3 protein: CASSMGRGPQPQHF; CDR3 DNA: TGTGCCAGTAGTATGGGGCGGGGGCCCCAGCCCCAGCATTTT
J gene: TRBJ2-7; clone size: many; V gene: TRBV6-1; D gene: TRBD2; CDR3 protein: CASKLVAGRGYEQYF; CDR3 DNA: TGTGCCAGCAAGTTGGTAGCGGGACGAGGCTACGAGCAGTACTTC
J gene: TRBJ2-7; clone size: many; V gene: TRBV20-1; D gene: TRBD2; CDR3 protein: CSARATSGAEQYF; CDR3 DNA: TGCAGTGCTAGAGCGACTAGCGGTGCCGAGCAGTACTTC
J gene: TRBJ2-3; clone size: many; V gene: TRBV7-9; D gene: TRBD1; CDR3 protein: CASSSRTGPDTQYF; CDR3 DNA: TGTGCCAGCAGCTCCCGGACAGGGCCAGATACGCAGTATTTT
J gene: TRBJ2-7; clone size: medium-sized; V gene: TRBV6-1; D gene: .; CDR3 protein: CASRTLILDEQYF; CDR3 DNA: TGTGCCAGCAGGACCCTCATATTGGACGAGCAGTACTTC
J gene: TRBJ1-1; clone size: medium-sized; V gene: TRBV6-1; D gene: .; CDR3 protein: CASYQNTEAFF; CDR3 DNA: TGTGCCAGTTACCAGAACACTGAAGCTTTCTTT
J gene: TRBJ2-1; clone size: .; V gene: TRBV7-2; D gene: TRBD1; CDR3 protein: CASRTAGQGIHEQFF; CDR3 DNA: TGTGCCAGCAGGACGGCGGGACAGGGTATACATGAGCAGTTCTTC
J gene: TRBJ1-1; clone size: many; V gene: TRBV20-1; D gene: .; CDR3 protein: CSAKGNTEAFF; CDR3 DNA: TGCAGTGCTAAGGGGAACACTGAAGCTTTCTTT
J gene: TRBJ2-1; clone size: many; V gene: TRBV9; D gene: .; CDR3 protein: CASSVGASSYNEQFF; CDR3 DNA: TGTGCCAGCAGCGTAGGAGCTAGCTCCTACAATGAGCAGTTCTTC
J gene: TRBJ2-6; clone size: many; V gene: TRBV29-1; D gene: TRBD1; CDR3 protein: CSVKNRDSSSGANVLTF; CDR3 DNA: TGCAGCGTTAAAAATCGGGACAGTTCTTCTGGGGCCAACGTCCTGACTTTC
J gene: TRBJ2-7; clone size: many; V gene: TRBV28; D gene: TRBD1; CDR3 protein: CASSPEDRGGREQYF; CDR3 DNA: TGTGCCAGCAGCCCTGAGGACAGGGGTGGGCGCGAGCAGTACTTC
J gene: TRBJ2-5; clone size: large; V gene: TRBV12-3/TRBV12-4; D gene: .; CDR3 protein: CASSSGTTETQYF; CDR3 DNA: TGTGCCAGCAGTTCCGGGACAACGGAGACCCAGTACTTC
J gene: TRBJ2-5; clone size: medium-sized; V gene: TRBV9; D gene: TRBD2; CDR3 protein: CASSVGTSGGWGTQYF; CDR3 DNA: TGTGCCAGCAGCGTAGGGACTAGCGGCGGCTGGGGGACCCAGTACTTC
J gene: TRBJ2-7; clone size: many; V gene: TRBV5-8; D gene: TRBD1; CDR3 protein: CASSFLTGVSSYEQYF; CDR3 DNA: TGTGCCAGCAGCTTTCTGACAGGGGTGAGCTCCTACGAGCAGTACTTC
J gene: TRBJ1-2; clone size: many; V gene: TRBV28; D gene: TRBD1; CDR3 protein: CASSPGQTYGYTF; CDR3 DNA: TGTGCCAGCAGTCCGGGACAGACCTATGGCTACACCTTC
J gene: TRBJ2-5; clone size: few; V gene: TRBV7-9; D gene: TRBD2; CDR3 protein: CASSSYLAGGETQYF; CDR3 DNA: TGTGCCAGCAGTTCCTACCTAGCGGGAGGAGAGACCCAGTACTTC
J gene: TRBJ1-1; clone size: medium-sized; V gene: TRBV18; D gene: .; CDR3 protein: CASSVTQGGGVNTEAFF; CDR3 DNA: TGTGCCAGCTCAGTCACACAGGGAGGAGGGGTGAACACTGAAGCTTTCTTT
J gene: TRBJ1-1; clone size: many; V gene: TRBV4-3; D gene: TRBD1; CDR3 protein: CASSLDRGLTEAFF; CDR3 DNA: TGCGCCAGCAGCCTCGACAGGGGGCTGACTGAAGCTTTCTTT
J gene: TRBJ2-1; clone size: medium-sized; V gene: TRBV19; D gene: TRBD2; CDR3 protein: CASSPTSGENNEQFF; CDR3 DNA: TGTGCCAGTAGCCCGACTAGCGGGGAGAACAATGAGCAGTTCTTC
J gene: TRBJ2-1; clone size: medium-sized; V gene: TRBV19; D gene: .; CDR3 protein: CASSISGPLPSYNEQFF; CDR3 DNA: TGTGCCAGTAGTATATCGGGTCCCCTCCCGTCTTACAATGAGCAGTTCTTC
J gene: TRBJ1-1; clone size: .; V gene: TRBV5-1; D gene: TRBD1; CDR3 protein: CASSTGQGNTEAFF; CDR3 DNA: TGCGCCAGCAGCACAGGACAGGGGAACACTGAAGCTTTCTTT
J gene: TRBJ2-5; clone size: few; V gene: TRBV3-1; D gene: .; CDR3 protein: CASSQAKETQYF; CDR3 DNA: TGTGCCAGCAGCCAAGCTAAAGAGACCCAGTACTTC
J gene: TRBJ1-1; clone size: many; V gene: TRBV7-3; D gene: .; CDR3 protein: CASSRLIATEAFF; CDR3 DNA: TGTGCCAGCAGCCGTTTGATCGCCACTGAAGCTTTCTTT
J gene: TRBJ1-2; clone size: many; V gene: TRBV25-1; D gene: .; CDR3 protein: CASSGRGRGGGYTF; CDR3 DNA: TGTGCCAGCAGTGGTCGGGGGCGAGGAGGAGGCTACACCTTC
J gene: TRBJ2-7; clone size: .; V gene: TRBV12-3/TRBV12-4; D gene: TRBD2; CDR3 protein: CASSPLAGGPGEQYF; CDR3 DNA: TGTGCCAGCAGTCCCCTAGCGGGAGGGCCCGGCGAGCAGTACTTC
J gene: TRBJ2-2; clone size: medium-sized; V gene: TRBV7-9; D gene: TRBD1; CDR3 protein: CASRFGTATGELFF; CDR3 DNA: TGTGCCAGCAGGTTCGGGACAGCCACCGGGGAGCTGTTTTTT
J gene: TRBJ2-5; clone size: many; V gene: TRBV4-3; D gene: .; CDR3 protein: CASSQDRRGTDARKETQYF; CDR3 DNA: TGCGCCAGCAGCCAAGATCGTAGAGGCACAGATGCACGAAAAGAGACCCAGTACTTC
J gene: TRBJ2-2; clone size: medium-sized; V gene: TRBV7-9; D gene: TRBD2; CDR3 protein: CASSLLSAGGAGELFF; CDR3 DNA: TGTGCCAGCAGCTTACTCTCAGCGGGAGGCGCCGGGGAGCTGTTTTTT
J gene: TRBJ2-2; clone size: large; V gene: TRBV29-1; D gene: .; CDR3 protein: CSVDGQGVSGELFF; CDR3 DNA: TGCAGCGTTGACGGCCAGGGCGTCTCCGGGGAGCTGTTTTTT
J gene: TRBJ1-1; clone size: many; V gene: TRBV5-1; D gene: .; CDR3 protein: CASSLVSAGFPPMNTEAFF; CDR3 DNA: TGCGCCAGCAGCTTGGTGTCGGCAGGGTTCCCCCCAATGAACACTGAAGCTTTCTTT
J gene: TRBJ1-4; clone size: many; V gene: TRBV7-2; D gene: TRBD1; CDR3 protein: CASSSRQGINEKLFF; CDR3 DNA: TGTGCCAGCAGCTCCAGACAGGGGATTAATGAAAAACTGTTTTTT
J gene: TRBJ1-2; clone size: few; V gene: TRBV5-1; D gene: .; CDR3 protein: CASAYTSRGADGYTF; CDR3 DNA: TGCGCCAGCGCCTACACCAGTAGGGGCGCGGATGGCTACACCTTC
J gene: TRBJ2-1; clone size: few; V gene: TRBV27; D gene: .; CDR3 protein: CASSQTPGVGEQFF; CDR3 DNA: TGTGCCAGCAGCCAAACCCCCGGAGTCGGCGAGCAGTTCTTC
J gene: TRBJ2-3; clone size: many; V gene: TRBV3-1; D gene: .; CDR3 protein: CASSQVGGFEYTQYF; CDR3 DNA: TGTGCCAGCAGCCAGGTAGGGGGGTTCGAGTATACGCAGTATTTT
J gene: TRBJ1-5; clone size: many; V gene: TRBV6-6; D gene: .; CDR3 protein: CASSWGDGQPQHF; CDR3 DNA: TGTGCCAGCAGCTGGGGGGACGGTCAGCCCCAGCATTTT
J gene: TRBJ1-6; clone size: medium-sized; V gene: TRBV10-2; D gene: TRBD1; CDR3 protein: CASRSQGAQPSPLHF; CDR3 DNA: TGCGCCAGCAGGTCACAGGGGGCGCAACCTTCACCCCTCCACTTT
J gene: TRBJ2-7; clone size: many; V gene: TRBV30; D gene: TRBD1; CDR3 protein: CAWDRGGLGYEQYF; CDR3 DNA: TGTGCCTGGGACAGGGGGGGTCTCGGGTACGAGCAGTACTTC
J gene: TRBJ2-7; clone size: .; V gene: TRBV12-3/TRBV12-4; D gene: .; CDR3 protein: CASSLPGRYEQYF; CDR3 DNA: TGTGCCAGCAGTTTGCCCGGCCGCTACGAGCAGTACTTC
J gene: TRBJ2-7; clone size: many; V gene: TRBV7-8; D gene: .; CDR3 protein: CASSPKQGRPYEQYF; CDR3 DNA: TGTGCCAGCAGCCCTAAACAGGGCAGGCCCTACGAGCAGTACTTC
J gene: TRBJ1-5; clone size: medium-sized; V gene: TRBV28; D gene: .; CDR3 protein: CASSSTPPAQHF; CDR3 DNA: TGTGCCAGCAGCTCCACACCGCCGGCCCAGCATTTT
J gene: TRBJ2-1; clone size: many; V gene: TRBV25-1; D gene: TRBD1; CDR3 protein: CASFGTGYYNEQFF; CDR3 DNA: TGTGCCAGCTTCGGGACAGGGTACTACAATGAGCAGTTCTTC